A selection of T cell receptor beta chains follows, all from one sample in a study of response to subunit inactivated influenza vaccine. TCRdb itself ran the RT-PCR reads through MiXCR, one entry per CDR3 protein. The data contain about 700,000 distinct CDR3 sequences, about 15% of them singletons. The sample here was PBMCs from blood, taken 12 days after vaccination. These receptors were taken from a man in his forties or fifties who received an inactivated influenza vaccine. Both conserved end residues are part of each CDR3. The D gene is left open where the match is weak. Not all rows give a size; the values are once, few, many and, for expanded clones, a class.

CDR3nt: TGTGCCAGCAGGAGGACCGGGACAGGGAACGGCGAGCAGTACTTC
CDR3aa: CASRRTGTGNGEQYF
d_gene: TRBD1
abundance: NA
j_gene: TRBJ2-7
v_gene: TRBV12-3/TRBV12-4
len: 15

CDR3nt: TGTGCCAGCAGCCAAGGGTCGAGAGGAACTGAAGCTTTCTTT
CDR3aa: CASSQGSRGTEAFF
d_gene: NA
abundance: many
j_gene: TRBJ1-1
v_gene: TRBV14
len: 14

CDR3nt: TGCGCCAGCAGCTTGCTTGGGGTTAATGAGCAGTTCTTC
CDR3aa: CASSLLGVNEQFF
d_gene: NA
abundance: many
j_gene: TRBJ2-1
v_gene: TRBV5-1
len: 13

CDR3nt: TGTGCCAGCAGCCGGGACAGAGGCTATGAAAAACTGTTTTTT
CDR3aa: CASSRDRGYEKLFF
d_gene: TRBD1
abundance: many
j_gene: TRBJ1-4
v_gene: TRBV7-6
len: 14

CDR3nt: TGTGCCAGCAGCCTAGCAGGCGGAGGGGCCAACGTCCTGACTTTC
CDR3aa: CASSLAGGGANVLTF
d_gene: NA
abundance: NA
j_gene: TRBJ2-6
v_gene: TRBV11-2
len: 15

CDR3nt: TGCAGTGCTGGGGGGACTGCCAATTCACCCCTCCACTTT
CDR3aa: CSAGGTANSPLHF
d_gene: NA
abundance: NA
j_gene: TRBJ1-6
v_gene: TRBV20-1
len: 13

CDR3nt: TGTGCCAGCAGCCAAGATGAGGCTAGCGGGGGGGCTAACCAGTACTTC
CDR3aa: CASSQDEASGGANQYF
d_gene: TRBD2
abundance: NA
j_gene: TRBJ2-5
v_gene: TRBV4-2
len: 16

CDR3nt: TGTGCCAGCAGTGAGAGACAGGGGGATAATGAAAAACTGTTTTTT
CDR3aa: CASSERQGDNEKLFF
d_gene: TRBD1
abundance: few
j_gene: TRBJ1-4
v_gene: TRBV25-1
len: 15

CDR3nt: TGTGCCAGCAGTTTTGGGGGGGTGAGCTCCTACGAGCAGTACTTC
CDR3aa: CASSFGGVSSYEQYF
d_gene: TRBD2
abundance: few
j_gene: TRBJ2-7
v_gene: TRBV12-3/TRBV12-4
len: 15

CDR3nt: TGTGCCAGCAGTGGAACAATGACCGCTAACTATGGCTACTCCTTC
CDR3aa: CASSGTMTANYGYSF
d_gene: NA
abundance: NA
j_gene: TRBJ1-2
v_gene: TRBV25-1
len: 15

CDR3nt: TGTGCCAGCAGTGATCGGGGGCTCCATACGCAGTATTTT
CDR3aa: CASSDRGLHTQYF
d_gene: NA
abundance: few
j_gene: TRBJ2-3
v_gene: TRBV2
len: 13

CDR3nt: TGCGCCAGCAGTGAGTCCGACGGGGGGCGCTACGAGCAGTACTTC
CDR3aa: CASSESDGGRYEQYF
d_gene: NA
abundance: few
j_gene: TRBJ2-7
v_gene: TRBV10-1
len: 15

CDR3nt: TGTGCCAGCAGTTTAACAAGACTGGGCCCTAAAAACATTCAGTACTTC
CDR3aa: CASSLTRLGPKNIQYF
d_gene: NA
abundance: NA
j_gene: TRBJ2-4
v_gene: TRBV6-2/TRBV6-3
len: 16

CDR3nt: TGTGCCAGCAGTTTCATGGGGGGGCATAATCAGCCCCAGCATTTT
CDR3aa: CASSFMGGHNQPQHF
d_gene: NA
abundance: few
j_gene: TRBJ1-5
v_gene: TRBV12-3/TRBV12-4
len: 15

CDR3nt: TGTGCCAGCAGCCGTCCCGGGACAGGGCCCAATGAGCAGTTCTTC
CDR3aa: CASSRPGTGPNEQFF
d_gene: TRBD1
abundance: NA
j_gene: TRBJ2-1
v_gene: TRBV14
len: 15

CDR3nt: TGCAGCGTTGATAGGTTCCTAGCGGGGTACAATGAGCAGTTCTTC
CDR3aa: CSVDRFLAGYNEQFF
d_gene: TRBD2
abundance: few
j_gene: TRBJ2-1
v_gene: TRBV29-1
len: 15

CDR3nt: TGTGCCAGCAGCTTATTCGAGGGAGATACGCAGTATTTT
CDR3aa: CASSLFEGDTQYF
d_gene: NA
abundance: NA
j_gene: TRBJ2-3
v_gene: TRBV11-3
len: 13

CDR3nt: TGCAGTGCTAGAGATCGGATAGCGGGACAGGGCACAGATACGCAGTATTTT
CDR3aa: CSARDRIAGQGTDTQYF
d_gene: NA
abundance: NA
j_gene: TRBJ2-3
v_gene: TRBV20-1
len: 17

CDR3nt: TGCGCCAGCACACCCCCGGGACGGTCGAATCTCGAGCAGTACTTC
CDR3aa: CASTPPGRSNLEQYF
d_gene: NA
abundance: many
j_gene: TRBJ2-7
v_gene: TRBV5-1
len: 15

CDR3nt: TGTGCCAGCAGTATCGGACAGGTCGGGGAGACCCAGTACTTC
CDR3aa: CASSIGQVGETQYF
d_gene: TRBD1
abundance: NA
j_gene: TRBJ2-5
v_gene: TRBV12-3/TRBV12-4
len: 14

CDR3nt: TGCAGTGCTCCCGCAGGGGTTCGCGTCGAGCAGTTCTTC
CDR3aa: CSAPAGVRVEQFF
d_gene: NA
abundance: few
j_gene: TRBJ2-1
v_gene: TRBV20-1
len: 13

CDR3nt: TGCGCCAGCAGTGGGGGGACTAGCGGGGTTCGAACCTACAATGAGCAGTTCTTC
CDR3aa: CASSGGTSGVRTYNEQFF
d_gene: TRBD2
abundance: NA
j_gene: TRBJ2-1
v_gene: TRBV10-2
len: 18

CDR3nt: TGCAGTGCTAGGTGGGGGCGGTACGAGCAGTACTTC
CDR3aa: CSARWGRYEQYF
d_gene: NA
abundance: many
j_gene: TRBJ2-7
v_gene: TRBV20-1
len: 12

CDR3nt: TGCAGTGCTAGGTGGCGGAGCGGGGGCTACACCTTC
CDR3aa: CSARWRSGGYTF
d_gene: NA
abundance: few
j_gene: TRBJ1-2
v_gene: TRBV20-1
len: 12